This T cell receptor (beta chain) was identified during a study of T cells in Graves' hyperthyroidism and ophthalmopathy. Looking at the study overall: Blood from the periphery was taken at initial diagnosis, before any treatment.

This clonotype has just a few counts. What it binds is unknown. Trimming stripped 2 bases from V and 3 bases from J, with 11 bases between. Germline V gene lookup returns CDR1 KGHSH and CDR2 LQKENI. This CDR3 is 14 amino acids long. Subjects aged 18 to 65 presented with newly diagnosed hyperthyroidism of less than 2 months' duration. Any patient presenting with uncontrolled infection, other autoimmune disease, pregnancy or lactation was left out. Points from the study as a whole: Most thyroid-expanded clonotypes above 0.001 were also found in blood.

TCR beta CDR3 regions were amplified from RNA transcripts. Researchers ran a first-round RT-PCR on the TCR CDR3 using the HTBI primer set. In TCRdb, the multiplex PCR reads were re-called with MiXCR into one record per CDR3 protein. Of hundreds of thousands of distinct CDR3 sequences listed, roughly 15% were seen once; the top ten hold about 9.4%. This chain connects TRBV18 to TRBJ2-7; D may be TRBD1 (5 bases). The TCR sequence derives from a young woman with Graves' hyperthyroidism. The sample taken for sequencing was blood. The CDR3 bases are TGTGCCAGCTCACCAGTTTTAGGGGACTACGAGCAGTACTTC. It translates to CASSPVLGDYEQYF. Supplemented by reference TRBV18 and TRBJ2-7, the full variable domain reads NAGVMQNPRHLVRRRGQEARLRCSPMKGHSHVYWYRQLPEEGLKFMVYLQKENIIDESGMPKERFSAEFPKEGPSILRIQQVVRGDSAAYFCASSPVLGDYEQYFGPGTRLTVT.